Listed below are T cell receptor beta chains from one sample, sequenced in a study of shared clonotypes between healthy human individuals. Sequenced by immunoSEQ multiplex PCR; TCRdb stores in-frame clones only, minus some. The table records over 1.5 million clones, 98% of them present only once. Sequencing input: naive CD4+ T cells sorted from blood. These receptors were obtained from a man aged 25 to 40 in good health. The CDR3 runs from the conserved cysteine through the conserved F or W. Fields, in order: V gene, J gene, clone size, D gene, CDR3 DNA, CDR3 protein. A D gene is named only where the DNA matches it firmly. A row's size may be missing; if present it is once, few, many or a size class.

TRBV6-5	TRBJ2-2	.	.	TGTGCCAGCAGTTACCAGGGTCCGAACACCGGGGAGCTGTTTTTT	CASSYQGPNTGELFF
TRBV10-2	TRBJ1-2	once	.	TGCGCCAGCAGTGAGGTGTCCAGGGAAGGTGGCTACACCTTC	CASSEVSREGGYTF
TRBV11-2	TRBJ2-7	once	TRBD1	TGTGCCAGCAGCTTAGTCAGGGGGCTGTACGAGCAGTACTTC	CASSLVRGLYEQYF
TRBV30	TRBJ2-5	.	TRBD2	TGTGCCTGGAGGGAAGCGGGAGAGTTCGAGGAGACCCAGTACTTC	CAWREAGEFEETQYF
TRBV14	TRBJ2-4	.	.	TGTGCCAGCAGCCAAATGGGGTTAGCCAAAAACATTCAGTACTTC	CASSQMGLAKNIQYF
TRBV11-2	TRBJ2-7	.	.	TGTGCCAGCCGCTCGCTCGGCCGCAAAATCCCCTACTACGAGCAGTACTTC	CASRSLGRKIPYYEQYF
TRBV7-2	TRBJ2-5	.	.	TGTGCCAGCAGCTTAACTACCCAGACCCAGTACTTC	CASSLTTQTQYF
TRBV7-2	TRBJ2-3	once	.	TGTGCCAGCAGCTTAGCTGGAGCGGGTCTCGGCTTCGGTACGCAGTATTTT	CASSLAGAGLGFGTQYF
TRBV25-1	TRBJ2-5	.	.	TGTGCCAGCAGTGAGGCAGGGGGGGAGACCCAGTACTTC	CASSEAGGETQYF
TRBV5-1	TRBJ2-6	.	.	TGCGCCAGCAGGAGCGTCAGATCTGGGGCCAACGTCCTGACTTTC	CASRSVRSGANVLTF
TRBV2	TRBJ2-5	.	TRBD1	TGTGCCCGCTCACTCCCCCGGGACAGGGGACAAGAGACCCAGTACTTC	CARSLPRDRGQETQYF
TRBV29-1	TRBJ2-3	.	.	TGCAGCGTTGAAGGGGCGGGCGCAGATACGCAGTATTTT	CSVEGAGADTQYF
TRBV13	TRBJ2-7	.	.	TGTGCCAGCAGTGACACCGGCTACGAGCAGTACTTC	CASSDTGYEQYF
TRBV5-4	TRBJ2-7	.	.	TGTGCCAGCAGCCACAGCTCCTACGAGCAGTACTTC	CASSHSSYEQYF
TRBV30	TRBJ2-5	.	.	TGTGCCTGGAGTTCGTACCAAGAGACCCAGTACTTC	CAWSSYQETQYF
TRBV2	TRBJ1-5	.	.	TGTGCCAGCAGTGATTTGGGACTCTATCAGCCCCAGCATTTT	CASSDLGLYQPQHF
TRBV10-3	TRBJ2-1	.	TRBD2	TGTGCCATCAGCCGTAGCGGGAGGGAGGATAATGATGAGCAGTTCTTC	CAISRSGREDNDEQFF
TRBV5-1	TRBJ2-1	once	.	TGCGCCAGCAACCAGCGTACCTTTAAACCCTACAATGAGCAGTTCTTC	CASNQRTFKPYNEQFF
TRBV5-5	TRBJ2-7	.	.	TGTGCCAGCAGCACGGGACCGCCCTACGAGCAGTACTTC	CASSTGPPYEQYF
TRBV5-1	TRBJ2-1	.	TRBD2	TGCGCCAGCAGCCTCCTCGGGACTAGTACCACGATTGAGCAGTTCTTC	CASSLLGTSTTIEQFF
TRBV18	TRBJ2-7	.	TRBD2	TGTGCCAGCTCACCAAAAGGGGCTAGCGGGACCTACGAGCAGTACTTC	CASSPKGASGTYEQYF
TRBV19	TRBJ2-4	.	.	TGTGCCAGTACTATATGGGGGACAAAGAACATTCAGTACTTC	CASTIWGTKNIQYF
TRBV18	TRBJ2-3	.	TRBD2	TGTGCCAGCTCATACGGTCTAGCGGGGACCAATACGCAGTATTTT	CASSYGLAGTNTQYF
TRBV5-8	TRBJ2-1	.	TRBD2	TGTGCCAGCAGCTTAACCGGGACTAGCGACTACAATGAGCAGTTCTTC	CASSLTGTSDYNEQFF
TRBV5-1	TRBJ2-7	.	.	TGCGCCAGCAGCTTGGCCCTTAAGCGTTCCTACGAGCAGTACTTC	CASSLALKRSYEQYF
TRBV5-1	TRBJ2-7	.	TRBD2	TGCGCCAGCAGCTTCCGACTAGCGGGAGAGGGGGAGCAGTACTTC	CASSFRLAGEGEQYF
TRBV9	TRBJ2-2	.	.	TGTGCCAGCAGCGATTCCGGGGAGCTGTTTTTT	CASSDSGELFF
TRBV15	TRBJ2-7	once	.	TGTGCCACCAGCAGAGTGGCGGAATCCTACGAGCAGTACTTC	CATSRVAESYEQYF
TRBV10-3	TRBJ1-1	.	.	TGTGCCGTAAGGGCCCGGGACACTGAAGCTTTCTTT	CAVRARDTEAFF
TRBV5-6	TRBJ2-7	.	.	TGTGCCAGCAGGCCCCGGTTCATTTCCTACGAGCAGTACTTC	CASRPRFISYEQYF
TRBV6-5	TRBJ1-1	.	.	TGTGCCGGAAAAGCAGGGTTTAACACTGAAGCTTTCTTT	CAGKAGFNTEAFF
TRBV27	TRBJ2-6	.	TRBD1	TGTGCCAGCAGTTCCCGGGACAGAGTCTGGGGCGCCAACGTCCTGACTTTC	CASSSRDRVWGANVLTF
TRBV7-9	TRBJ2-6	.	.	TGTGCCAGCAGCTTCGGCCCACAGGGTTTAATGTCTGGGGCCAACGTCCTGACTTTC	CASSFGPQGLMSGANVLTF
TRBV18	TRBJ2-7	.	TRBD2	TGTGCCAGCTCCACTAGCGGGATGTCCTACGAGCAGTACTTC	CASSTSGMSYEQYF
TRBV9	TRBJ2-1	.	TRBD2	TGTGCCAGCAGCGTTAGCGGGAGAAATAATGAGCAGTTCTTC	CASSVSGRNNEQFF
TRBV5-1	TRBJ2-1	.	.	TGCGCCAGCAGCTTTACGGGACTCACCGCCCATGAGCAGTTCTTC	CASSFTGLTAHEQFF
TRBV7-6	TRBJ2-3	.	.	TGTGCCAGCAGCTCCGCCTCTCCACTAGCAGCCTTAACGCAGTATTTT	CASSSASPLAALTQYF
TRBV9	TRBJ2-2	.	.	TGTGCCAGCAGCCTGAAAAGGCTAGGGGGGAGTGGCACCGGGGAGCTGTTTTTT	CASSLKRLGGSGTGELFF
TRBV7-9	TRBJ2-2	.	.	TGTGCCAGCAGCTTGTCTCCGCTTTTCACCGGGGAGCTGTTTTTT	CASSLSPLFTGELFF
TRBV2	TRBJ2-7	.	.	TGTGCCAGCAAGGGGAGCTCCTACGAGCAGTACTTC	CASKGSSYEQYF
TRBV6-5	TRBJ1-1	.	.	TGTGCCAGCAGTTACCAGCTGAACACTGAAGCTTTCTTT	CASSYQLNTEAFF
TRBV7-9	TRBJ2-3	.	.	TGTGCCAGCGGGGAGGACCCAACAGATACGCAGTATTTT	CASGEDPTDTQYF